This TCR beta chain was recovered during a study of early T cells in non-severe SARS-CoV-2 infection. On the study more broadly: The input, bulk RNA from unsorted whole blood, was sequenced, and chains were unpaired.

This clonotype was found many times. Its antigen remains unknown. Individual cDNA molecules received unique molecular identifiers during library preparation. A single record per CDR3 protein comes from TCRdb applying MiXCR to the 5' RACE reads. The sample consists of roughly 93,000 distinct CDR3 sequences, 8% to 13% of them appearing once. Study conclusions and caveats: Using VDJdb, the matching emphasized anti-spike CD8 responses while missing private and CD4 specificities.

Per the germline V gene, CDR1 is LNHDA and CDR2 is SQIVND (reference sequence). The CDR3 extends over 14 amino acids. V lost 4 bases, J lost 8 bases, and 17 bases lay in between. Specimen: whole blood. The rearrangement uses TRBV19 and TRBJ1-2; D is ambiguous. This receptor was obtained from an adult who was a healthcare worker with PCR-confirmed SARS-CoV-2 infection or an uninfected control (not recorded which). In DNA form, the CDR3 reads TGTGCCAGTAGTAACGGATTTGTCCGGGAGGGCTACACCTTC. This gives the protein CASSNGFVREGYTF.